Presented here are 18 T cell receptor beta chains from one specimen sequenced in a study of blood T cell repertoires in COVID-19. Profiling relied on immunoSEQ multiplex PCR, and the TCRdb table lists in-frame clones only, not all of them. Of approximately 470,000 clones in the sample, approximately 86% were seen once. The sample comprised PBMCs or T cells enriched from blood (not recorded which). The source of these receptors is a woman in her late teens or twenties who had recovered from COVID-19.

The J gene is TRBJ2-2, the V gene TRBV28; 7 nucleotides line up with TRBD2. The V gene end was trimmed by 5 bases and the J gene end by 4 bases; junction bases not matched to a gene: 10. The germline CDR1 and CDR2 sequences are MDHEN and SYDVKM. The CDR3 runs 16 residues. The DNA of the CDR3 is TGTGCCAGCAGTCCCCGTTCGAAGCGGGGCACCGGGGAGCTGTTTTTT. As protein: CASSPRSKRGTGELFF.

The chain combines TRBV3-1 (or the pseudogene TRBV3-2) with TRBJ2-7; D possibly corresponds to TRBD2 (6 bases). The germline CDR1 and CDR2 sequences are LGHDT and YNNKEL (reference sequence). Trimming pared 0 bases from V and 4 bases from J, leaving 13 bases between. The CDR3 runs 15 residues. The CDR3 DNA follows: TGTGCCAGCAGCCAAGATTACGGGGGTGCTTACGAGCAGTACTTC. Protein: CASSQDYGGAYEQYF.

This sequence joins TRBV18 and TRBJ2-1; 7 bases agree with TRBD2. V lost 0 bases, J lost 3 bases, and 8 bases stayed unmatched. This CDR3 has 17 residues. Germline loops: CDR1 KGHSH, CDR2 LQKENI. The CDR3 coding sequence is TGTGCCAGCTCACCACCCTCCCGCGTAGCGGGCTACAATGAGCAGTTCTTC. This sequence encodes CASSPPSRVAGYNEQFF. The full variable domain, rest sourced from reference TRBV18 and TRBJ2-1, is NAGVMQNPRHLVRRRGQEARLRCSPMKGHSHVYWYRQLPEEGLKFMVYLQKENIIDESGMPKERFSAEFPKEGPSILRIQQVVRGDSAAYFCASSPPSRVAGYNEQFFGPGTRLTVL.

The chain has TRBV7-9 and TRBJ2-1; a possible D gene is TRBD1 (5 bases). This CDR3 is 17 amino acids long. V lost 4 bases to trimming and J lost 0 bases, with 16 bases between them. CDR1 is SEHNR, CDR2 FQNEAQ, per germline (reference sequence). DNA of the CDR3: TGTGCCAGCAGCTCCCCGACAGCTTGGAGCTCCTACAATGAGCAGTTCTTC. Protein: CASSSPTAWSSYNEQFF.

CDR3 sequence: CASSQVSGDTEAFF. CDR3 nucleotides: TGCGCCAGCAGCCAAGTATCGGGGGACACTGAAGCTTTCTTT. The J gene is TRBJ1-1, the V gene TRBV4-1, with D possibly being TRBD1 (5 bases). The V and J ends lost 1 base and 3 bases respectively, with 9 bases between them. The germline gives CDR1 MGHRA, CDR2 YSYEKL. CDR3 length equals 14 residues.

The J gene is TRBJ1-3, the V gene TRBV30; the D is unclear. V gave up 4 bases and J gave up 0 bases, with 10 bases separating them. CDR3 size: 14 residues. The germline V gene encodes CDR1 GTSNPN and CDR2 SVGIG (reference sequence). The CDR3 sequence: CAWTGLISGNTIYF. CDR3 nucleotide sequence: TGTGCCTGGACCGGACTGATCTCTGGAAACACCATATATTTT.

The chain combines TRBV2 with TRBJ2-7, with TRBD1 identical over 8 bases. Trimming cost V 7 bases and J 1 base; bases outside gene matches: 6. The CDR3 runs to 14 residues. Germline V lookup: CDR1 SNHLY, CDR2 FYNNEI. CDR3 in amino acids: CASIRTGSSYEQYF. In DNA form, the CDR3 reads TGTGCCAGCATCCGGACAGGGTCATCCTACGAGCAGTACTTC. Combining the CDR3 with reference TRBV2 and TRBJ2-7 gives the whole variable domain EPEVTQTPSHQVTQMGQEVILRCVPISNHLYFYWYRQILGQKVEFLVSFYNNEISEKSEIFDDQFSVERPDGSNFTLKIRSTKLEDSAMYFCASIRTGSSYEQYFGPGTRLTVT.

J is TRBJ2-7 and V is TRBV11-1; tentatively, D is TRBD1 (5 bases). The V gene's germline CDR1 is SGHAT and CDR2 FQDESV (reference sequence). This CDR3 spans 15 amino acids. Trimming left V 5 bases short and J 4 bases short, with 18 bases between. The CDR3 region has the DNA TGTGCCAGCAGCCAGATGCAGGGTCAGGCTTACGAGCAGTACTTC. Translated: CASSQMQGQAYEQYF.

The chain couples TRBV2 to TRBJ2-1; 8 bases are shared with TRBD2. Looked up from germline, CDR1 is SNHLY and CDR2 is FYNNEI. Unmatched junction bases numbered 8, after V lost 4 bases and J lost 9 bases. This CDR3 is 14 amino acids long. The CDR3 here is CASSVGLAVGEQFF. Written as DNA, the CDR3 is TGTGCCAGCAGTGTAGGACTAGCAGTCGGTGAGCAGTTCTTC.

This clone was recorded only once. The chain has TRBV19 and TRBJ1-1; tentatively, D is TRBD1 (5 bases). The CDR3 runs to 12 residues. Trimming stripped 5 bases from V and 10 bases from J, with 14 bases between. Germline CDR1 LNHDA, CDR2 SQIVND (reference sequence). CDR3 sequence reads: CASSPGAAVAFF. The CDR3 DNA is TGTGCCAGTAGTCCTGGGGCGGCGGTAGCTTTCTTT.

V gene TRBV27 combines with J gene TRBJ2-2; tentative D call: TRBD2 (5 bases). Trimming cost V 0 bases and J 6 bases, with 8 bases left between them. Germline V gene lookup returns CDR1 MNHEY and CDR2 SMNVEV (reference sequence). The CDR3 sequence is 14 residues long. The CDR3 DNA sequence: TGTGCCAGCAGTTTATCGAGGGATGCCGGGGAGCTGTTTTTT. It translates to CASSLSRDAGELFF.

The chain recombines TRBV15 with TRBJ1-2, with D tentatively TRBD1 (6 bases). The germline CDR1 and CDR2 sequences are LNHNV and YYDKDF (reference sequence). Trimming took 0 bases from V and 6 from J, leaving 14 bases between them. The CDR3 is made up of 15 amino acids. The CDR3 DNA reads as TGTGCCACCAGCAGAGATCCCGACAGGTCTGATGGCTACACCTTC. Translation gives CATSRDPDRSDGYTF.

In its sample, this clone was seen a few times. V is TRBV3-1 (or the pseudogene TRBV3-2) and J is TRBJ1-1; D is unclear. The CDR3 runs 14 residues. The V end was cut by 3 bases, the J end by 0 bases, with 8 bases between. The germline V gene encodes CDR1 LGHDT and CDR2 YNNKEL (reference sequence). The CDR3 DNA sequence: TGTGCCAGCAGCCAGAACGGGTTGAACACTGAAGCTTTCTTT. Residues: CASSQNGLNTEAFF.

This chain links TRBV15 with TRBJ2-7; TRBD1 matches at 9 bases. This CDR3 spans 14 amino acids. Germline CDR1 reads LNHNV; CDR2 reads YYDKDF (reference sequence). Germline trimming cut 4 bases from V and 8 bases from J; bases unmatched to any gene: 9. CDR3 amino acids: CATSNSGDREKQYF. The CDR3 coding sequence is TGTGCCACCAGCAACTCGGGGGACAGGGAAAAGCAGTACTTC. Full variable domain (missing parts from reference TRBV15 and TRBJ2-7): DAMVIQNPRYQVTQFGKPVTLSCSQTLNHNVMYWYQQKSSQAPKLLFHYYDKDFNNEADTPDNFQSRRPNTSFCFLDIRSPGLGDTAMYLCATSNSGDREKQYFGPGTRLTVT.

CDR3 region: CASSSGGNYGYTF. The CDR3 nucleotides are TGTGCCAGCAGCTCGGGGGGAAATTATGGCTACACCTTC. V usage is TRBV7-9 and J usage is TRBJ1-2; weak D call: TRBD1 (5 bases). CDR1 is SEHNR and CDR2 is FQNEAQ in the germline V gene (reference sequence). The V gene lost 4 bases and the J gene lost 5 bases, with 11 bases spanning the gap. The CDR3 is 13 residues long.

In its sample, this clone was seen a few times. This chain links TRBV27 with TRBJ1-6, with D perhaps matching TRBD1 (6 bases). The V gene lost 6 bases and the J gene lost 5 bases, with 17 bases spanning the gap. CDR3 length: 16 amino acids. Germline V gene sequence: CDR1 MNHEY, CDR2 SMNVEV (reference sequence). The CDR3 DNA follows: TGTGCCAGCAGCCAAGACCCGACAGGAGATAATTCACCCCTCCACTTT. It specifies CASSQDPTGDNSPLHF.

The rearrangement joins TRBV19 to TRBJ2-3; possible D gene TRBD2, 6 bases. Trimming cost V 0 bases and J 3 bases, with 10 bases left between them. Germline V lookup: CDR1 LNHDA, CDR2 SQIVND (reference sequence). This CDR3 region has 15 residues. The CDR3 region is CASSIEEGPTDTQYF. The CDR3 nucleotides read TGTGCCAGTAGTATAGAGGAGGGCCCTACAGATACGCAGTATTTT.

This chain joins TRBV7-3 and TRBJ1-1; TRBD1 agrees at 10 bases. CDR1 and CDR2 (germline): SGHTA, FQGTGA. The CDR3 runs 13 residues. Trimming removed 8 bases from V and 1 base from J; junction bases left unmatched: 1. CDR3 DNA: TGTGCCAGCGGGACAGGGGCGAACACTGAAGCTTTCTTT. This codes for CASGTGANTEAFF.